This T cell receptor beta chain emerged from a study of memory CD4+ T cells and cytomegalovirus serostatus. Germline CDR1 and CDR2: SGHNT and YYREEE (reference sequence). V was clipped by 5 bases and J by 3 bases, with 9 bases between them. The CDR3 spans 13 residues. Single viable CD3+CD4+CD8-CD45RO+ cells were sorted as the memory CD4+ T cells. Original processing notes: After removing out-of-frame reads, around 2,000,000 distinct TCRbeta sequences remained. Produced via immunoSEQ multiplex PCR; TCRdb's table is partial and in-frame only. That table furnishes V, J and clone size, whereas the DNA furnished D and trimming. This table holds about 38,000 clones, around 80% found once. This clone appeared a single time. Its antigen is as yet unknown. Study outcomes and limitations: Repertoires predicted CMV serostatus with median bootstrapped AUC of 0.95. The CMV-associated TCR signature appears largely within the CD4+ memory repertoire. Of 150 to 200 reported CMV TCRbeta sequences, about 67 were found in memory CD4+ repertoires.

The source material was memory CD4+ T cells from blood. This TCR was recovered from an adult in good health and CMV-seropositive. The J gene is TRBJ1-5, the V gene TRBV5-4, with a tentative D call TRBD1 (6 bases). The CDR3 sequence: CASSGQPNQPQHF. The DNA for the CDR3 is TGTGCCAGCAGTGGACAGCCCAATCAGCCCCAGCATTTT.